This is a list of T cell receptor beta chains from one sample in a study of graft-versus-host responses after intestinal transplantation. Antigens for these TCRs are unknown. Sequenced by immunoSEQ multiplex PCR; TCRdb stores in-frame clones only, minus some. The sample has 95,000 to 130,000 clones; about nine tenths are singletons. The source was unstimulated CD4+ T cells sorted from spleen or lymph node cells, collected before intestinal transplant. All receptors derive from a human donor who received an intestinal transplant. The conserved cysteine and the conserved F or W are not part of the CDR3 here.

j_call | v_call | cdr3_aa
TRBJ2-7 | TRBV11-2 | ASSLHRGLHEQY
TRBJ2-1 | TRBV4-2 | ASSNPSSGRGDNEQF
TRBJ1-1 | TRBV28 | ASSLSGFEAF
TRBJ2-1 | TRBV19 | ASASGLAGQSEQF
TRBJ2-7 | TRBV6-5 | ASRRQGSRNEQY
TRBJ2-5 | TRBV9 | ASSAGLAGVLQETQY
TRBJ2-7 | TRBV5-4 | ASSTRTGDYEQY
TRBJ2-7 | TRBV6-1 | ASSGTWTSGPYEQY
TRBJ2-5 | TRBV5-1 | ASSLILADQETQY
TRBJ2-1 | TRBV28 | ASSLARDYNEQF